Below are 27 T cell receptor beta chains sequenced from a single sample in a study of T cells after yellow fever vaccination. TCRdb reprocessed the 5' RACE reads via MiXCR and lists one record per CDR3 protein. The sample carries 400,000 or so distinct CDR3 sequences, 6.2% recorded once. The specimen was PBMCs, collected 5 days after the yellow fever booster vaccination. These receptors were taken from a man aged 25 to 40 who received the YFV17D yellow fever vaccine.

This clonotype occurred a few times. The chain carries TRBV7-8 and TRBJ2-7; 7 bases fit TRBD1. V gave up 3 bases and J gave up 6 bases; unmatched junction bases: 11. Germline CDR1 reads SGHVS; CDR2 reads FQNEAQ. The CDR3 runs 15 residues. DNA for the CDR3: TGTGCCAGCAGCTTTGGACAGGTCCAATACCCCGAGCAGTACTTC. Protein: CASSFGQVQYPEQYF.

V gene TRBV11-1 combines with J gene TRBJ2-7, with 7 bases identical to TRBD1. The CDR3 sequence is 14 residues long. The germline V gene encodes CDR1 SGHAT and CDR2 FQDESV (reference sequence). Germline trimming cut 5 bases from V and 5 bases from J; bases unmatched to any gene: 9. CDR3 residues: CASSPRQGGNEQYF. DNA for the CDR3: TGTGCCAGCAGCCCAAGACAGGGTGGGAACGAGCAGTACTTC.

This clonotype was counted at least ten times. The chain recombines TRBV18 with TRBJ2-5, with D possibly being TRBD1 or TRBD2 (5 bases each). The CDR3 extends over 13 amino acids. Looked up from germline, CDR1 is KGHSH and CDR2 is LQKENI. The V end lost 2 bases, the J end lost 5 bases, and 9 bases lay between the germline ends. The CDR3 DNA reads as TGTGCCAGCTCACCAAGCTGGGGGGAGACCCAGTACTTC. The encoded protein is CASSPSWGETQYF.

This clonotype showed up many times. The rearrangement links TRBV21-1 to TRBJ2-5; the listed D gene, TRBD2, was not tested against the DNA. TRBV21-1 is a pseudogene locus. The CDR3 spans 16 residues. The CDR3 nucleotides read TGTGCCAGCAGCAAAGTCCCGGGATCTAGGAGGGAGACCCAGTACTTC. Residues: CASSKVPGSRRETQYF.

This clonotype was counted a few times. The J gene is TRBJ2-7, the V gene TRBV19; the D gene could be TRBD1 or TRBD2 (5 bases each). CDR1 and CDR2 (germline): LNHDA, SQIVND (reference sequence). CDR3 length equals 13 residues. V lost 9 bases, J lost 2 bases, and 14 bases lay in between. CDR3 loop: CASSSGPTYEQYF. The CDR3 nucleotides are TGTGCCAGCAGTTCGGGGCCGACCTACGAGCAGTACTTC.

This clonotype has a handful of counts. The V and J genes are TRBV10-3 and TRBJ1-2; maybe TRBD1 (6 bases). With 10 bases removed from V and 7 bases from J, the gap between germline ends came to 19 bases. CDR1 and CDR2 from the germline V gene are ENHRY and SYGVKD. There are 13 residues in the CDR3. CDR3 DNA: TGTGCCACCGTTGGGGGGGCAAGGGGTGGCTACACCTTC. Protein product: CATVGGARGGYTF.

This rearrangement joins TRBV6-5 to TRBJ2-7, with 10 positions matching TRBD1. CDR3 length: 18 residues. Per the germline V gene, CDR1 is MNHEY and CDR2 is SVGAGI. The V gene end was trimmed by 2 bases and the J gene end by 1 base; junction bases not matched to a gene: 11. CDR3 DNA sequence: TGTGCCAGCAGTTACAGGGTCGCCCGGACAGGGGGTTCCTACGAGCAGTACTTC. It yields the protein CASSYRVARTGGSYEQYF.

This clonotype turned up a few times. The gene calls are TRBV5-5 and TRBJ2-7; maybe TRBD2 (5 bases). This CDR3 spans 15 amino acids. Germline loops: CDR1 SGHKS, CDR2 YYEKEE (reference sequence). Trimming took 2 bases from V and 4 from J, leaving 16 bases between them. CDR3 nucleotide sequence: TGTGCCAGCAGCTTAGCCAGTTCAGCGGATTACGAGCAGTACTTC. Residues: CASSLASSADYEQYF.

This clonotype was seen at least ten times. The V gene is TRBV20-1, the J gene TRBJ2-3; maybe TRBD2 (5 bases). The CDR3 consists of 13 residues. V was cut by 4 bases and J by 1 base, with 9 bases left in between. Looked up from germline, CDR1 is DFQATT and CDR2 is SNEGSKA (reference sequence). In DNA form, the CDR3 reads TGCAGTGCTAATTTGCGGGGCACAGATACGCAGTATTTT. It is translated as CSANLRGTDTQYF.

This clonotype was observed a few times. V is TRBV20-1 and J is TRBJ2-3, with 8 nucleotides matching TRBD2. CDR3 length: 13 amino acids. J was trimmed by 4 bases and V by 4 bases; bases with no gene match: 4. Germline assignment: CDR1 DFQATT and CDR2 SNEGSKA (reference sequence). The CDR3 loop reads CSANREGPDTQYF. The CDR3 DNA follows: TGCAGTGCTAACCGGGAGGGCCCAGATACGCAGTATTTT.

J is TRBJ2-1 and V is TRBV4-2; the D gene could be TRBD1 or TRBD2 (5 bases each). Between the trimmed V and J ends, which lost 4 bases and 2 bases, there was a span of 15 bases. The CDR3 is made up of 16 amino acids. Germline loops: CDR1 LGHNA, CDR2 YNFKEQ. The CDR3: CASSLGPILPYNEQFF. The DNA for the CDR3 is TGTGCCAGCAGCCTGGGACCAATTCTTCCCTACAATGAGCAGTTCTTC.

This clonotype was found a few times. The chain employs TRBV28 and TRBJ2-3; perhaps D is TRBD1 or TRBD2 (5 bases each). Germline V gene data show CDR1 as MDHEN and CDR2 as SYDVKM. V shed 8 bases and J shed 2 bases, with 14 bases lying between them. The CDR3 is 14 residues long. The CDR3 reads CASSTAGTTDTQYF. CDR3 DNA sequence: TGTGCCAGCTCAACGGCAGGGACCACAGATACGCAGTATTTT.

The sample holds many counts of this clonotype. The chain joins TRBV6-2 or TRBV6-3 to TRBJ2-3, with D perhaps given as TRBD1 or TRBD2 (5 bases each). Germline CDR1 and CDR2: MNHEY and SVGEGT. This CDR3 has 14 residues. V lost 7 bases, J lost 1 base, and 12 bases lay in between. The CDR3 nucleotides read TGTGCCAGCACTCGGGACCGCGGCACAGATACGCAGTATTTT. Residues: CASTRDRGTDTQYF.

The chain uses TRBV14 and TRBJ2-5, with TRBD1 as a possible D gene (6 bases). The ends were cut back, 1 base at V and 9 bases at J, with 12 bases in the middle. Per the germline V gene, CDR1 is SGHDN and CDR2 is FVKESK. The CDR3 totals 13 residues. The DNA for the CDR3 is TGTGCCAGCAGCCAAGGGCCGGCAGGGGCCCAGTACTTC. Encoded protein: CASSQGPAGAQYF.

This clonotype was detected a few times. V usage is TRBV6-6 and J usage is TRBJ2-5; 9 bases match TRBD2. V lost 11 bases and J lost 4; bases outside the gene matches: 8. The CDR3 consists of 13 residues. Germline V gives CDR1 MNHNY, CDR2 SVGAGI (reference sequence). The CDR3 coding sequence is TGTGCCGGTAGCGGGAGAGGAGTAGAGACCCAGTACTTC. It yields the protein CAGSGRGVETQYF.

Regarding this clonotype: A read error may produce the germline difference seen at one junction end. The rearrangement uses TRBV11-2 and TRBJ2-7, with 10 bases that match TRBD2. This CDR3 region has 18 residues. Germline-derived CDR1 and CDR2 are SGHAT and FQNNGV. The CDR3 DNA follows: TGTTCCAGCAGCTTAACTGGGACTAGCGTTACACTAAACTACGAGCAGTACTTC. Its protein is CSSSLTGTSVTLNYEQYF. The full variable domain, its missing parts supplied by reference TRBV11-2 and TRBJ2-7, is EAGVAQSPRYKIIEKRQSVAFWCNPISGHATLYWYQQILGQGPKLLIQFQNNGVVDDSQLPKDRFSAERLKGVDSTLKIQPAKLEDSAVYLCSSSLTGTSVTLNYEQYFGPGTRLTVT.

This clonotype was found a few times. This chain uses TRBV20-1 with TRBJ2-3; 15 bases are shared with TRBD2. Germline CDR1 DFQATT, CDR2 SNEGSKA (reference sequence). Trimming cost V 6 bases and J 2 bases; bases outside gene matches: 9. The CDR3 runs to 17 residues. The CDR3 DNA reads TGCAGTGCCTCAGGACTAGCGGGAGGGGGCTACACAGATACGCAGTATTTT. Its translation is CSASGLAGGGYTDTQYF.

At least ten counts were recorded for this clonotype. The chain employs TRBV20-1 and TRBJ2-5; 12 nucleotides align to TRBD1. Germline CDR1 is DFQATT and CDR2 is SNEGSKA (reference sequence). The length of the CDR3 is 15 residues. The junction had 9 bases not matched to a gene; V was cut back by 5 bases and J by 5 bases. CDR3 nucleotide sequence: TGCAGTGCTCCCGACGGGACAGGGGGCACGGAGACCCAGTACTTC. It translates to CSAPDGTGGTETQYF.

This clonotype has more than one count but fewer than ten. The chain is built from TRBV5-1 and TRBJ1-1; no definite D call. Germline V CDR1 and CDR2: SGHRS, YFSETQ. V lost 5 bases and J 7 bases, leaving 9 bases between the germline ends. The CDR3 loop spans 11 amino acids. CDR3 region: CASRREDEAFF. For the CDR3, the DNA is TGCGCCAGCAGACGAGAGGATGAAGCTTTCTTT.

This clonotype was seen many times. V is TRBV7-2 and J is TRBJ2-2, with D possibly called TRBD1 or TRBD2 (5 bases each). The CDR3 runs 15 residues. In germline, CDR1 is SGHTA, CDR2 FQGNSA. The V and J ends lost 5 bases and 7 bases respectively, with 17 bases between them. The CDR3 region is CASSRIGAYGGELFF. CDR3 nucleotide sequence: TGTGCCAGCAGCCGAATCGGGGCGTATGGCGGGGAGCTGTTTTTT. The full variable domain, with the rest looked up from reference TRBV7-2 and TRBJ2-2, is GAGVSQSPSNKVTEKGKDVELRCDPISGHTALYWYRQSLGQGLEFLIYFQGNSAPDKSGLPSDRFSAERTGGSVSTLTIQRTQQEDSAVYLCASSRIGAYGGELFFGEGSRLTVL.

As regards this clonotype: This could be a read error, since a much larger clone is one nucleotide away. This sequence joins TRBV12-3 or TRBV12-4 and TRBJ2-2; D gene ambiguous. This CDR3 contains 14 residues. CDR3 protein: CASSVDSNTRELFF. CDR3 in DNA: TGTGCCAGCAGCGTCGACTCGAACACCAGGGAGCTGTTTTTT.

This sequence joins TRBV6-2 or TRBV6-3 and TRBJ1-1; D possibly corresponds to TRBD1 (5 bases). Germline lookup yields CDR1 MNHEY and CDR2 SVGEGT. V was cut by 6 bases and J by 1 base, with 9 bases left in between. The CDR3 loop spans 13 amino acids. The CDR3 loop reads CASSRQRNTEAFF. The CDR3 nucleotides are TGTGCCAGCAGCCGACAGAGGAACACTGAAGCTTTCTTT.

As concerns this clonotype: A junction end diverges from the germline sequence, so it may reflect a read error. The rearrangement links TRBV6-1 to TRBJ2-7; 10 bases line up with TRBD1. This CDR3 has 15 amino acids. Germline V gene data show CDR1 as MNHNS and CDR2 as SASEGT. CDR3 protein: CASRFRDRGLYEKYF. In DNA form, the CDR3 reads TGTGCCAGCAGATTTAGGGACAGGGGACTCTACGAGAAGTACTTC.

This clonotype has more than one count but fewer than ten. At one of its ends the junction is not consistent with the germline gene, which may arise from a read error. The V call is TRBV30, the J call TRBJ1-1; 7 bases agree with TRBD1. The CDR3 runs to 14 residues. CDR1 is GTSNPN, CDR2 SVGIG, per germline (reference sequence). For the CDR3, the DNA is TGTGCCCGGAGAGAGGGGACAGCGAACACTGAAGCTTTCTTT. It is translated as CARREGTANTEAFF.

The table lists this clonotype with a few counts. The chain uses TRBV30 and TRBJ2-1; D perhaps matches TRBD1 (6 bases). The germline V gene has CDR1 GTSNPN and CDR2 SVGIG (reference sequence). The CDR3 runs to 11 residues. V shed 3 bases and J shed 12 bases, with 12 bases lying between them. Written as DNA, the CDR3 is TGTGCCTGGAGCGTACAGGGCGCGCAGTTCTTC. Translation: CAWSVQGAQFF.

The table lists this clonotype with a few counts. The chain joins TRBV4-3 to TRBJ1-4; 10 bases map to TRBD1. The CDR3 length is 15 residues. The V and J ends lost 3 bases and 7 bases, in that order; junction bases with no gene match: 5. Germline V CDR1 and CDR2: LGHNA, YSLEER. CDR3 sequence reads: CASSQAGQGSEKLFF. Here the CDR3 DNA reads TGCGCCAGCAGCCAGGCGGGACAGGGGAGTGAAAAACTGTTTTTT.

The V and J genes are TRBV5-1 and TRBJ2-7; 8 nucleotides align to TRBD2. The germline V gene has CDR1 SGHRS and CDR2 YFSETQ. The V gene end was trimmed by 0 bases and the J gene end by 6 bases; junction bases not matched to a gene: 8. The CDR3 is 15 amino acids. The CDR3 DNA follows: TGCGCCAGCAGCTTGGCCATTCCAGCGGGAGTCGAGCAGTACTTC. Translation: CASSLAIPAGVEQYF.